This is a list of T cell receptor beta chains from one sample in a study of relationships among human T cell subsets. TCRdb reprocessed the multiplex PCR reads with MiXCR, giving one entry per CDR3 protein. The data contain 4,000 to 6,000 distinct CDR3 sequences, about 77% of them seen just once; the ten biggest clones take up approximately 28%. Sequencing was carried out using total T cells sorted from blood. These TCRs come from a man in his forties in good health. Each CDR3 is given with its conserved first and last residue. D genes are given only for firm matches. Expanded clones get a size class; other rows say once, few or many, or leave the size out.

>TRBV11-2|TRBJ2-1|TRBD2|.
CASSLLAGSPNEQFF
TGTGCCAGCAGTTTACTAGCGGGATCTCCCAATGAGCAGTTCTTC
>TRBV5-4|TRBJ2-2|.|.
CASSLRETANTGELFF
TGTGCCAGCAGCTTAAGGGAGACGGCGAACACCGGGGAGCTGTTTTTT
>TRBV7-9|TRBJ1-3|.|.
CASSLTTGSGNTIYF
TGTGCCAGCAGCTTAACGACGGGCTCTGGAAACACCATATATTTT
>TRBV11-2|TRBJ2-7|TRBD2|.
CASSLGAGPSYEQYF
TGTGCCAGCAGCTTAGGAGCGGGGCCCTCCTACGAGCAGTACTTC
>TRBV10-3|TRBJ2-3|.|few
CASSLLPGLEKTDTQYF
TGCGCCAGCAGTCTCCTCCCGGGACTCGAGAAGACAGATACGCAGTATTTT
>TRBV11-2|TRBJ1-1|.|.
CASSLGGANTEAFF
TGTGCCAGCAGCTTAGGGGGTGCGAACACTGAAGCTTTCTTT
>TRBV5-1|TRBJ2-7|.|.
CASSTLSGVEQYF
TGCGCCAGCAGCACCCTCTCGGGGGTCGAGCAGTACTTC
>TRBV5-1|TRBJ2-7|TRBD2|.
CASSAGGSYEQYF
TGCGCCAGCAGCGCCGGGGGGAGCTACGAGCAGTACTTC
>TRBV11-2|TRBJ2-3|TRBD2|.
CASSWGGRASDTQYF
TGTGCCAGCAGCTGGGGCGGGAGGGCCTCGGATACGCAGTATTTT
>TRBV11-2|TRBJ1-1|.|few
CASSLVRDTEAFF
TGTGCCAGCAGCTTAGTCAGGGACACTGAAGCTTTCTTT
>TRBV7-9|TRBJ2-7|.|.
CASSFGGSAYEQYF
TGTGCCAGCAGCTTTGGGGGGTCCGCCTACGAGCAGTACTTC
>TRBV11-2|TRBJ2-5|.|.
CASSSPRGRQETQYF
TGTGCCAGCAGCTCCCCTCGGGGGAGGCAAGAGACCCAGTACTTC
>TRBV6-1|TRBJ1-1|TRBD1|.
CASSFLGRGGGNTEAFF
TGTGCCAGCAGTTTCTTAGGCAGGGGGGGAGGGAACACTGAAGCTTTCTTT
>TRBV28|TRBJ2-3|TRBD1|few
CASSLLWDRSTDTQYF
TGTGCCAGCAGTTTATTGTGGGACAGAAGCACAGATACGCAGTATTTT
>TRBV27|TRBJ2-5|TRBD2|.
CASSTNRARLAGEGQETQYF
TGTGCCAGCAGCACGAACAGGGCCCGACTAGCGGGAGAGGGGCAAGAGACCCAGTACTTC
>TRBV3-1|TRBJ2-7|.|.
CASSQNLGWYEQYF
TGTGCCAGCAGCCAAAACCTGGGGTGGTACGAGCAGTACTTC
>TRBV12-3/TRBV12-4|TRBJ2-7|.|.
CASSPTTTGTEQYF
TGTGCCAGCAGTCCGACCACGACGGGTACGGAGCAGTACTTC
>TRBV7-6|TRBJ2-1|.|.
CASSALGAGYNEQFF
TGTGCCAGCAGCGCACTGGGGGCTGGGTACAATGAGCAGTTCTTC
>TRBV5-1|TRBJ2-1|TRBD2|.
CASSLTSGGTYNEQFF
TGCGCCAGCAGCTTAACTAGCGGGGGGACCTACAATGAGCAGTTCTTC
>TRBV29-1|TRBJ2-3|TRBD1|.
CSVRFRGGVADTQYF
TGCAGCGTTAGGTTTAGAGGGGGCGTCGCAGATACGCAGTATTTT
>TRBV18|TRBJ1-2|.|.
CASSPPVSGIIYTF
TGTGCCAGCTCACCACCGGTTTCCGGAATCATCTACACCTTC
>TRBV13|TRBJ1-1|TRBD1|.
CASSTRTGLNTEAFF
TGTGCCAGCAGCACTCGGACAGGGCTGAACACTGAAGCTTTCTTT
>TRBV29-1|TRBJ1-2|TRBD1|.
CSVDGQGVGANYGYTF
TGCAGCGTCGATGGACAGGGGGTAGGGGCTAACTATGGCTACACCTTC
>TRBV6-1|TRBJ1-5|.|.
CASRIRGTVNQPQHF
TGTGCCAGCAGGATTAGGGGCACGGTCAATCAGCCCCAGCATTTT
>TRBV20-1|TRBJ2-1|TRBD1|.
CSAPTGGLDNEQFF
TGCAGTGCTCCGACAGGGGGCTTGGACAATGAGCAGTTCTTC
>TRBV28|TRBJ1-1|.|.
CASSLPVRGNTEAFF
TGTGCCAGCAGTTTACCAGTCCGGGGGAACACTGAAGCTTTCTTT
>TRBV2|TRBJ2-5|.|once
CASRWDRSTQEAQYF
TGTGCCAGCAGGTGGGACCGCTCAACCCAAGAGGCCCAGTACTTC
>TRBV6-5|TRBJ2-7|.|.
CASSGTVTYEQYF
TGTGCCAGCAGTGGGACGGTTACCTACGAGCAGTACTTC
>TRBV10-3|TRBJ2-7|.|.
CAISVTQGIAYEQYF
TGTGCCATCAGTGTAACTCAGGGGATTGCCTACGAGCAGTACTTC
>TRBV14|TRBJ1-2|TRBD1|.
CASSPDRQYGYTF
TGTGCCAGCAGCCCGGACAGGCAATATGGCTACACCTTC
>TRBV10-3|TRBJ2-7|.|once
CAISESRDVHEQYF
TGTGCCATCAGTGAGAGCAGGGATGTCCACGAGCAGTACTTC
>TRBV20-1|TRBJ1-1|TRBD1|few
CSARTGGTEAFF
TGCAGTGCTAGGACAGGGGGCACTGAAGCTTTCTTT
>TRBV11-2|TRBJ2-3|.|.
CASSSRGDSGDTQYF
TGTGCCAGCAGCTCTAGAGGAGATTCTGGAGATACGCAGTATTTT
>TRBV7-9|TRBJ2-7|.|.
CASSLGVDEQYF
TGTGCCAGCAGCTTAGGGGTTGACGAGCAGTACTTC